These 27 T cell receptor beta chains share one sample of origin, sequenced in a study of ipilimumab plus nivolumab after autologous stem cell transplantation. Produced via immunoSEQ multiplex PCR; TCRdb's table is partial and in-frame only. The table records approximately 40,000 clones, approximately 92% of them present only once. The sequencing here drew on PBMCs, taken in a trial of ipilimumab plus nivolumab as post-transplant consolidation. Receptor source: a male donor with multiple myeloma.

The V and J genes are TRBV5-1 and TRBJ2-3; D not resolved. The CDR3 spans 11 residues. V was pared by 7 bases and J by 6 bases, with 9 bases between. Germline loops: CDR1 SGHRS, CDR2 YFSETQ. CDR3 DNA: TGCGCCAGCGGCAAAGGGGATACGCAGTATTTT. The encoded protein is CASGKGDTQYF.

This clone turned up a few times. CDR3 in DNA: TGTGCCAGCAGTTTGCAGGGGTACGACACTGAAGCTTTCTTT. This codes for CASSLQGYDTEAFF. The chain joins TRBV28 to TRBJ1-1, with a weak D call TRBD1 (6 bases). Germline V gene lookup returns CDR1 MDHEN and CDR2 SYDVKM. The CDR3 has 14 residues. Trimming took off 3 bases at V and 3 bases at J, with 11 bases between the two ends.

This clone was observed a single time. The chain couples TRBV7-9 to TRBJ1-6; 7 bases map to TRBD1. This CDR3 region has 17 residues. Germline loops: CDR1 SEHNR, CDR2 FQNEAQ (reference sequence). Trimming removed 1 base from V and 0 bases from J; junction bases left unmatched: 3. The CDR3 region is CASSLGGGGSYNSPLHF. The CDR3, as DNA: TGTGCCAGCAGCTTAGGAGGGGGCGGCTCCTATAATTCACCCCTCCACTTT.

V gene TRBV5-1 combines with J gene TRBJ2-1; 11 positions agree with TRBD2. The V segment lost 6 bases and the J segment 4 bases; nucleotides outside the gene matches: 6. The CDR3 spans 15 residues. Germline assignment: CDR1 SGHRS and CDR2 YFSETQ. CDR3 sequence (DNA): TGCGCCAGCACCGCCCTAGCGGGAGGATACAATGAGCAGTTCTTC. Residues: CASTALAGGYNEQFF. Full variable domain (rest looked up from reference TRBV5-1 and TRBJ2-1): KAGVTQTPRYLIKTRGQQVTLSCSPISGHRSVSWYQQTPGQGLQFLFEYFSETQRNKGNFPGRFSGRQFSNSRSEMNVSTLELGDSALYLCASTALAGGYNEQFFGPGTRLTVL.

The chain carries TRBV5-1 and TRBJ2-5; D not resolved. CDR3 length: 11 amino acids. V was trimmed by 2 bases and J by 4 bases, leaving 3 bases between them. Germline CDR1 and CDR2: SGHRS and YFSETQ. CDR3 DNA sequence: TGCGCCAGCAGCTTCGCAGAGACCCAGTACTTC. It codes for CASSFAETQYF.

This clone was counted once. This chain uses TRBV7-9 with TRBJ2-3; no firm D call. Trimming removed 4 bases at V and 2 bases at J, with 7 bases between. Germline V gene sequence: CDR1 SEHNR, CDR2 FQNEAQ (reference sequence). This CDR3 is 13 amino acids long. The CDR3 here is CASSWGITDTQYF. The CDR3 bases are TGTGCCAGCAGCTGGGGTATCACAGATACGCAGTATTTT.

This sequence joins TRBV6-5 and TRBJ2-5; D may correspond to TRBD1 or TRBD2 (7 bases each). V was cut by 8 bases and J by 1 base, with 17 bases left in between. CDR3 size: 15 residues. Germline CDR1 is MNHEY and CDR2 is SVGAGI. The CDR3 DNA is TGTGCCAGCCTCCCCAGGGGGGGTAGCCAAGAGACCCAGTACTTC. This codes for CASLPRGGSQETQYF.

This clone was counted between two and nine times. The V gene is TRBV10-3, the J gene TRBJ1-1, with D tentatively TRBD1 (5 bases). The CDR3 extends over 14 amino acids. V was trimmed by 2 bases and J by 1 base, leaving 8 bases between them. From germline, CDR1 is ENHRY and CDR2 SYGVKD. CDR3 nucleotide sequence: TGTGCCATCAGTGAGGGACACAAGAACACTGAAGCTTTCTTT. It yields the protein CAISEGHKNTEAFF.

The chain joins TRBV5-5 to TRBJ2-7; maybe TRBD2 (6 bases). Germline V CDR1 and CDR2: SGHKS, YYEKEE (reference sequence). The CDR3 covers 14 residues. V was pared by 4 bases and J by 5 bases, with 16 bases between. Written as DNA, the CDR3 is TGTGCCAGCAGCAAAGCCGAGGGAGGCCACGAGCAGTACTTC. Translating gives CASSKAEGGHEQYF.

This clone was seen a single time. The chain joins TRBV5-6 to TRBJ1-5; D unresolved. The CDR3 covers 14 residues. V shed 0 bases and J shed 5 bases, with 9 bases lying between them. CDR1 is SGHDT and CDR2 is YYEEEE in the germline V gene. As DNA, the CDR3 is TGTGCCAGCAGCTTGGGACTGGGGTATCAGCCCCAGCATTTT. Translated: CASSLGLGYQPQHF.

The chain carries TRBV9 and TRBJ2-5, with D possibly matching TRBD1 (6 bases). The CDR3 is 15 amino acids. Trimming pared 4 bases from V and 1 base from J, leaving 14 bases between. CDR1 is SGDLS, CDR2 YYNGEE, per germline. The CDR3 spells CASSRGGRLQETQYF. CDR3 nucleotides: TGTGCCAGCAGCCGAGGGGGTCGCCTCCAAGAGACCCAGTACTTC.

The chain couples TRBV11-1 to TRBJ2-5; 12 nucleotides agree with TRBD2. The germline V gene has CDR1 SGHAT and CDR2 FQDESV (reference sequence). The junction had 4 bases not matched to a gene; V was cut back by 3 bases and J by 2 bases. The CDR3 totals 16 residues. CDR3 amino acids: CASSFLAGGTQETQYF. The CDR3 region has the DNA TGTGCCAGCAGCTTTCTAGCGGGGGGGACACAAGAGACCCAGTACTTC.

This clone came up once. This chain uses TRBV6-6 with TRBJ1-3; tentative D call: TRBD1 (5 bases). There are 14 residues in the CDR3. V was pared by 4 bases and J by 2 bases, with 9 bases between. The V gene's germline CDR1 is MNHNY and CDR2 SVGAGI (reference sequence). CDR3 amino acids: CASSSPQAGNTIYF. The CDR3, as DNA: TGTGCCAGCAGTTCCCCACAGGCTGGAAACACCATATATTTT.

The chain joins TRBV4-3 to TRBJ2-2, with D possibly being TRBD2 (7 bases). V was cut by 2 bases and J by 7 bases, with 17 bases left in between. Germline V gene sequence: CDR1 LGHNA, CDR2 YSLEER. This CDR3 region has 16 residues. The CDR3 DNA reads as TGCGCCAGCAGCCAAAGGGGGGGCGCGGAATACGGGGAGCTGTTTTTT. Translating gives CASSQRGGAEYGELFF.

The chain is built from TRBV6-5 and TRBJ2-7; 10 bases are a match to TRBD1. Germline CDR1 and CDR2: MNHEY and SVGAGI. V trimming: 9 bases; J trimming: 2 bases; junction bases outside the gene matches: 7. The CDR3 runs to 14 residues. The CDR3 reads CARPTGTGAYEQYF. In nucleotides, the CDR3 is TGTGCCAGGCCGACCGGGACAGGGGCCTACGAGCAGTACTTC.

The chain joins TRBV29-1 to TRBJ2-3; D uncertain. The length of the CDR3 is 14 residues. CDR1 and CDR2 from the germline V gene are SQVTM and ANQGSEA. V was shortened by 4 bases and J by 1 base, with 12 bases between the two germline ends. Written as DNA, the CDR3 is TGCAGCGTTGTTGGGAAAGGAGGCACAGATACGCAGTATTTT. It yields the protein CSVVGKGGTDTQYF.

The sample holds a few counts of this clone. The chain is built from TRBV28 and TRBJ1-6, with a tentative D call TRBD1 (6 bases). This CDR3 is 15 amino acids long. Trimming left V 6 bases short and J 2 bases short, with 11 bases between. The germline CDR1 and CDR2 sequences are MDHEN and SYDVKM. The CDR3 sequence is CASSPGTTYNSPLHF. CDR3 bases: TGTGCCAGCAGCCCCGGGACAACCTATAATTCACCCCTCCACTTT.

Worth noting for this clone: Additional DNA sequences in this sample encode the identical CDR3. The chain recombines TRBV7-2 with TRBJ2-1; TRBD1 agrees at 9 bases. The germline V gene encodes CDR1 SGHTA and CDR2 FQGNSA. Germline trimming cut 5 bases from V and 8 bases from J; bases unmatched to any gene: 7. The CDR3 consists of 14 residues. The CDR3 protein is CASSLGQGWDEQFF. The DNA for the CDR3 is TGTGCCAGCAGCCTGGGACAGGGCTGGGATGAGCAGTTCTTC.

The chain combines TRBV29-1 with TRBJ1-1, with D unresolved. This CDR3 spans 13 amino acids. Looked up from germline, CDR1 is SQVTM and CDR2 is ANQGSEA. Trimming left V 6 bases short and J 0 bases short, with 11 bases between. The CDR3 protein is CSVGGRLNTEAFF. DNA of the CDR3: TGCAGCGTCGGAGGACGGTTGAACACTGAAGCTTTCTTT.

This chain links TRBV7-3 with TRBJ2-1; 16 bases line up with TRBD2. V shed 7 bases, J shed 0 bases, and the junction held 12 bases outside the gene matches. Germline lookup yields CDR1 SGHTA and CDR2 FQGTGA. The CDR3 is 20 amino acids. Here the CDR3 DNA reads TGTGCCAGCATCTGGGGAAGGGGACTAGCGGGAGGGAGCTCCTACAATGAGCAGTTCTTC. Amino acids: CASIWGRGLAGGSSYNEQFF.

DNA for the CDR3: TGTGCCAGCAGCACCGGACAGGGCGGACGCACAGATACGCAGTATTTT. Its translation is CASSTGQGGRTDTQYF. The rearrangement links TRBV5-4 to TRBJ2-3; 8 nucleotides match TRBD1. The CDR3 consists of 16 residues. Per germline, CDR1 SGHNT and CDR2 YYREEE (reference sequence). J lost 1 base, V lost 4 bases, and 8 bases had no gene match.

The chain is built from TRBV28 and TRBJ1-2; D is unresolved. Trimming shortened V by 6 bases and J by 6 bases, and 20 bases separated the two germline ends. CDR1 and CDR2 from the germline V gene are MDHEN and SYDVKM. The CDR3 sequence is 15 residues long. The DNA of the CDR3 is TGTGCCAGCAGCCTATTAGGAGGGATCAACCATGGCTACACCTTC. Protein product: CASSLLGGINHGYTF.

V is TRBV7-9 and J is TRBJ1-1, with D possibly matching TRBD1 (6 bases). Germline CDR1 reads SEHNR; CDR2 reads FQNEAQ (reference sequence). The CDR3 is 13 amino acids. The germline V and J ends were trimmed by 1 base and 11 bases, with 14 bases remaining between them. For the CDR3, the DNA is TGTGCCAGCAGCTTAGGGGGGGCTTCCAGGGCTTTCTTT. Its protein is CASSLGGASRAFF.

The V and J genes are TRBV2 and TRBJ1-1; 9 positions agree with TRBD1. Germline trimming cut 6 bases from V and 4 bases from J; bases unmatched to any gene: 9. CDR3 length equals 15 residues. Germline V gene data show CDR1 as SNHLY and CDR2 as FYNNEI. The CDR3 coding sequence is TGTGCCAGCAGCGGGACAGGGAAAGCAGGCACTGAAGCTTTCTTT. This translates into CASSGTGKAGTEAFF.

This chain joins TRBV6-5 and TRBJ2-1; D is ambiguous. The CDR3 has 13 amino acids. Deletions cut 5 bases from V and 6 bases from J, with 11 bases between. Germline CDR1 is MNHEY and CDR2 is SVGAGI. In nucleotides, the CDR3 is TGTGCCAGCAGTCTGGGATCGGGCAATGAGCAGTTCTTC. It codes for CASSLGSGNEQFF.

The DNA of the CDR3 is TGCGCCAGCAGCCAACTCCGGGACCATTACAATGAGCAGTTCTTC. Protein product: CASSQLRDHYNEQFF. The chain is built from TRBV4-3 and TRBJ2-1, with D perhaps being TRBD1 or TRBD2 (5 bases each). This CDR3 region has 15 residues. V was shortened by 2 bases and J by 4 bases, with 12 bases between the two germline ends. Germline CDR1 reads LGHNA; CDR2 reads YSLEER.

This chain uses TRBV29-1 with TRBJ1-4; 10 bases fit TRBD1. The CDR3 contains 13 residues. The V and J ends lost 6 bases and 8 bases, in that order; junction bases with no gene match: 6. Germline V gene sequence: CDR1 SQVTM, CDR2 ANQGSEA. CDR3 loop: CSVRDRGREKLFF. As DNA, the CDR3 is TGCAGCGTGCGGGACAGGGGACGGGAAAAACTGTTTTTT.